A single sample is the source of the 4 T cell receptor beta chains below, sequenced in a study of T-cell reconstitution after alpha-beta-depleted transplantation in children. Preparation of the TCRbeta library involved a method that used unique molecular identifiers. In TCRdb, the PCR reads were re-called with MiXCR into one record per CDR3 protein. The repertoire holds approximately 110,000 distinct CDR3 sequences, 10% to 13% seen once, with less than 40% in the top ten. The specimen was PBMCs, collected before TCRalphabeta/CD19-depleted stem cell transplant. Source of these receptors: a boy younger than 10 with acute lymphoblastic leukemia, due to receive a stem cell transplant.

This clonotype showed up many times. The CDR3 loop is CASSFWTVNTGELFF. The DNA for the CDR3 is TGCGCCAGCAGCTTTTGGACGGTGAACACCGGGGAGCTGTTTTTT. The rearrangement links TRBV5-1 to TRBJ2-2, with D unresolved. The CDR3 sequence is 15 residues long. V was clipped by 2 bases and J by 1 base, with 9 bases between them. Germline V gene data show CDR1 as SGHRS and CDR2 as YFSETQ. Filled out from reference TRBV5-1 and TRBJ2-2, the complete variable domain reads KAGVTQTPRYLIKTRGQQVTLSCSPISGHRSVSWYQQTPGQGLQFLFEYFSETQRNKGNFPGRFSGRQFSNSRSEMNVSTLELGDSALYLCASSFWTVNTGELFFGEGSRLTVL.

This clonotype was counted a few times. CDR3 residues: CASSYGRELSGANVLTF. DNA of the CDR3: TGCGCCAGCAGCTACGGACGGGAGCTATCTGGGGCCAACGTCCTGACTTTC. V usage is TRBV5-1 and J usage is TRBJ2-6; D is perhaps TRBD2 (6 bases). V gave up 3 bases and J gave up 1 base, with 14 bases separating them. Germline CDR1 is SGHRS and CDR2 is YFSETQ. The CDR3 runs 17 residues.

This clonotype was counted ten times or more. V and J are TRBV4-1 and TRBJ2-1; no clear D gene. Germline loops: CDR1 MGHRA, CDR2 YSYEKL. Trimming removed 0 bases at V and 8 bases at J, with 11 bases between. The CDR3 loop spans 14 amino acids. The CDR3 is CASSQEDRSYEQFF. The DNA for the CDR3 is TGCGCCAGCAGCCAAGAGGATCGATCTTATGAGCAGTTCTTC.

Worth noting for this clonotype: Given a much more abundant clone one base away, this may be a read error. The chain combines TRBV12-3 or TRBV12-4 with TRBJ2-7; D remains ambiguous. V lost 3 bases, J lost 3 bases, and 9 bases lay in between. The CDR3 is 13 residues long. The CDR3 protein is CASSFVSDYEQYF. DNA for the CDR3: TGTGCCAGCAGTTTCGTTTCAGACTACGAGCAGTACTTC.